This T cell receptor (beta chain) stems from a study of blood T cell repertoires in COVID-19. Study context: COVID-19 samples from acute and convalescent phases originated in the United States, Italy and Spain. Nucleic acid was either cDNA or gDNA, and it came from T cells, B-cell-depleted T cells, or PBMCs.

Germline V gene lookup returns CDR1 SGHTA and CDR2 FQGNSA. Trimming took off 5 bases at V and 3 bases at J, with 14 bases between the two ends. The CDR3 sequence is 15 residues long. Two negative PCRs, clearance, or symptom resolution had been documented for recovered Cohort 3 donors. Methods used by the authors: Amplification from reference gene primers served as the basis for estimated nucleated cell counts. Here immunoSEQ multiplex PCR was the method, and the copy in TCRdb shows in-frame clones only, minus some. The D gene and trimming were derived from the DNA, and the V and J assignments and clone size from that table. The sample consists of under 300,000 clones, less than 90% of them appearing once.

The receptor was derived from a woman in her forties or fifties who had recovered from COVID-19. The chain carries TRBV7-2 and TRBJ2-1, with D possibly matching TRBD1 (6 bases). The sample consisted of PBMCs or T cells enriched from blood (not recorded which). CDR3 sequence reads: CASSPGQSLYNEQFF. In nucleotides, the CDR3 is TGTGCCAGCAGCCCCGGACAGTCGCTCTACAATGAGCAGTTCTTC.